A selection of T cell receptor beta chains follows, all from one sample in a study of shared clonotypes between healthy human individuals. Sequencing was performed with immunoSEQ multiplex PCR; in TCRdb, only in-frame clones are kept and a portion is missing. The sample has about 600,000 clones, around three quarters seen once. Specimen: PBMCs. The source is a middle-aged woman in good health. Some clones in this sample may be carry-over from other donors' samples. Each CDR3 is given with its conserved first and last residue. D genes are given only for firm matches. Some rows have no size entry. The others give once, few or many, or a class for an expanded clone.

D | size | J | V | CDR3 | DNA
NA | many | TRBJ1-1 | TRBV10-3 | CAISESGQLNTEAFF | TGTGCCATCAGTGAGTCAGGACAGTTGAACACTGAAGCTTTCTTT
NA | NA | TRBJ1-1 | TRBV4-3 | CASSPTYWGTEAFF | TGCGCCAGCAGCCCGACCTACTGGGGCACTGAAGCTTTCTTT
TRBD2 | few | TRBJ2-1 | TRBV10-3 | CAISEPRGLAGRVDEQFF | TGTGCCATCAGTGAGCCCCGGGGACTAGCGGGGAGGGTCGATGAGCAGTTCTTC
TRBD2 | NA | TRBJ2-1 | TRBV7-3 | CASSPLAGEGNEQFF | TGTGCCAGCAGCCCCCTAGCGGGAGAGGGGAATGAGCAGTTCTTC
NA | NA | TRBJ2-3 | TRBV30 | CAWRGTDTQYF | TGTGCCTGGAGAGGCACAGATACGCAGTATTTT
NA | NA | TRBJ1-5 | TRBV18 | CASSVQGTSNQPQHF | TGTGCCAGCTCAGTACAGGGCACTAGCAATCAGCCCCAGCATTTT
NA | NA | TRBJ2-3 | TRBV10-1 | CASSFGLLTDTQYF | TGCGCCAGCAGTTTCGGACTACTCACAGATACGCAGTATTTT
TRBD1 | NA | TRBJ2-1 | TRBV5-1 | CASSIGTDNEQFF | TGCGCCAGCAGCATAGGGACAGACAATGAGCAGTTCTTC
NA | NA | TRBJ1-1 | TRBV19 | CASSWKGKVTEAFF | TGTGCCAGTAGTTGGAAGGGTAAAGTCACTGAAGCTTTCTTT
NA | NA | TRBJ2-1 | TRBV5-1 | CASSTTNPMDGFF | TGCGCCAGCAGCACTACTAACCCCATGGATGGGTTCTTC
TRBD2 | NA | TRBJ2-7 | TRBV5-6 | CASSLGLAGAYEQYF | TGTGCCAGCAGCTTGGGTCTAGCGGGAGCCTACGAGCAGTACTTC
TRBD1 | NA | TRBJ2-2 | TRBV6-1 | CASSSDRAGELFF | TGTGCCAGCAGTTCGGACAGGGCCGGGGAGCTGTTTTTT